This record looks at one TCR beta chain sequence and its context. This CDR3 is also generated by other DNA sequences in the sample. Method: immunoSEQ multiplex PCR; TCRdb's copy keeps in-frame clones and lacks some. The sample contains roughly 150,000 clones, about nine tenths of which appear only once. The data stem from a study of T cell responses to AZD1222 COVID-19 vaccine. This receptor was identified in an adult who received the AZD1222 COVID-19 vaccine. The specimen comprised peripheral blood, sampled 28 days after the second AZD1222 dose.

CDR3 protein: CASSLRGSGNTIYF. CDR3 bases: TGCGCCAGCAGCTTGCGGGGCTCTGGAAACACCATATATTTT. This sequence joins TRBV5-1 and TRBJ1-3; the D is unclear. Trimming cost V 1 base and J 0 bases, with 5 bases left between them. The CDR3 contains 14 residues. Germline CDR1 and CDR2: SGHRS and YFSETQ.